Below are 9 T cell receptor beta chains sequenced from a single sample in a study of cytomegalovirus exposure and HLA in healthy donors. Primers for the PCR totalled 60 Vbeta and 13 Jbeta. Produced via immunoSEQ multiplex PCR; TCRdb's table is partial and in-frame only. The listing records 110,000 to 150,000 clones. The sequencing sample was made of PBMCs. The receptors were gathered from a middle-aged man in good health and CMV-seronegative.

The V and J genes are TRBV4-1 and TRBJ2-7, with 14 bases identical to TRBD2. CDR1 and CDR2 from the germline V gene are MGHRA and YSYEKL. CDR3 length: 14 amino acids. V lost 6 bases, J lost 10 bases, and 8 bases stayed unmatched. As DNA, the CDR3 is TGCGCCAGCAGACCATCGGGACTAGCGGGGGAACAGTACTTC. Translation gives CASRPSGLAGEQYF.

This rearrangement joins TRBV7-2 to TRBJ2-5; D is unresolved. CDR1 and CDR2 (germline): SGHTA, FQGNSA. Between the trimmed V and J ends, which lost 5 bases and 2 bases, there was a span of 3 bases. This CDR3 has 11 amino acids. The CDR3 DNA reads as TGTGCCAGCAGCCTACAAGAGACCCAGTACTTC. Translation: CASSLQETQYF.

As regards this clone: The same CDR3 is also encoded by other DNA sequences in this sample. The CDR3 reads CASAGATGAYNEQFF. The CDR3 nucleotides read TGTGCCTCAGCAGGAGCAACAGGGGCTTACAATGAGCAGTTCTTC. This rearrangement joins TRBV15 to TRBJ2-1; 7 bases match TRBD1. V shed 11 bases, J shed 4 bases, and the junction held 14 bases outside the gene matches. The CDR3 is 15 amino acids. The germline V gene has CDR1 LNHNV and CDR2 YYDKDF (reference sequence).

The chain uses TRBV5-4 and TRBJ1-4, with TRBD1 as a possible D gene (5 bases). The germline V gene has CDR1 SGHNT and CDR2 YYREEE (reference sequence). This CDR3 comprises 13 residues. The germline V and J ends were trimmed by 4 bases and 5 bases, with 9 bases remaining between them. The CDR3 spells CASSIQGNEKLFF. CDR3 bases: TGTGCCAGCAGCATCCAGGGCAATGAAAAACTGTTTTTT.

The chain recombines TRBV6-5 with TRBJ1-2; TRBD1 agrees at 9 bases. Germline CDR1 reads MNHEY; CDR2 reads SVGAGI. The V and J ends lost 4 bases and 3 bases, in that order; junction bases with no gene match: 9. This CDR3 has 16 amino acids. The CDR3 region has the DNA TGTGCCAGCAGTTCCATACGACAGGGGGTCTACTATGGCTACACCTTC. This translates into CASSSIRQGVYYGYTF.

The chain joins TRBV18 to TRBJ1-3; a possible D gene is TRBD1 (5 bases). V gave up 4 bases and J gave up 0 bases, with 13 bases separating them. CDR3 length: 16 amino acids. From germline, CDR1 is KGHSH and CDR2 LQKENI. CDR3 amino acids: CASSHDSAISGNTIYF. In nucleotides, the CDR3 is TGTGCCAGCTCACACGACAGTGCAATCTCTGGAAACACCATATATTTT.

The rearrangement links TRBV19 to TRBJ1-3; tentatively, D is TRBD1 (6 bases). V shed 6 bases and J shed 0 bases, with 15 bases lying between them. This CDR3 is 16 amino acids long. The germline V gene encodes CDR1 LNHDA and CDR2 SQIVND (reference sequence). In nucleotides, the CDR3 is TGTGCCAGTAGACGATTGGCGGACAGCTCTGGAAACACCATATATTTT. This encodes CASRRLADSSGNTIYF.

V is TRBV7-2 and J is TRBJ1-1; D perhaps matches TRBD1 (6 bases). This CDR3 region has 15 residues. Trimming took off 1 base at V and 4 bases at J, with 13 bases between the two ends. Germline V CDR1 and CDR2: SGHTA, FQGNSA. CDR3 nucleotides: TGTGCCAGCAGCTTAGGTGGGGGCGTGACCACTGAAGCTTTCTTT. Its protein product is CASSLGGGVTTEAFF.

Written as DNA, the CDR3 is TGTGCCAGTAGTATACGGCGGGCGGAGTCCACCGGGGAGCTGTTTTTT. Translating gives CASSIRRAESTGELFF. This chain joins TRBV19 and TRBJ2-2, with a tentative D call TRBD2 (5 bases). The germline CDR1 and CDR2 sequences are LNHDA and SQIVND (reference sequence). V gave up 2 bases and J gave up 4 bases, with 14 bases separating them. The length of the CDR3 is 16 residues.